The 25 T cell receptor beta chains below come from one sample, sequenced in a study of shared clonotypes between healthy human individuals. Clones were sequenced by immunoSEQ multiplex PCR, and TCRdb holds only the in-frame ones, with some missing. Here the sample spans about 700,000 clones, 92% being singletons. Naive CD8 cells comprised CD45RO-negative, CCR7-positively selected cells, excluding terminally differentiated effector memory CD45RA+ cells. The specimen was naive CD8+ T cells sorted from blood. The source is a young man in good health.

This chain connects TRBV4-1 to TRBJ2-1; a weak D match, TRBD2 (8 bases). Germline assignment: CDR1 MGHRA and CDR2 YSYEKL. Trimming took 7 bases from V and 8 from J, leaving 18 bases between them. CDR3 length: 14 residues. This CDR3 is CASTRQGSGDEQFF. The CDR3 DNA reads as TGCGCCAGCACCAGACAGGGTAGCGGGGATGAGCAGTTCTTC.

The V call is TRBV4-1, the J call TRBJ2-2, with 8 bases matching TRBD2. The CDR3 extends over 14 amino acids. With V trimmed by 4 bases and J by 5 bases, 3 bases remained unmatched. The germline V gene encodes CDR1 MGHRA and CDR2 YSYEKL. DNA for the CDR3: TGCGCCAGCAGCCCTGCTAGCGGGACCGGGGAGCTGTTTTTT. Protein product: CASSPASGTGELFF.

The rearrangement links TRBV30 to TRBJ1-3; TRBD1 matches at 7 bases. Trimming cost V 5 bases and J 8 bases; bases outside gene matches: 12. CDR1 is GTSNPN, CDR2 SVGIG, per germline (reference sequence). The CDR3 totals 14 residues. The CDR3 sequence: CAWGLTGIKHTIYF. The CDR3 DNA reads TGTGCCTGGGGGCTGACAGGGATTAAACACACCATATATTTT.

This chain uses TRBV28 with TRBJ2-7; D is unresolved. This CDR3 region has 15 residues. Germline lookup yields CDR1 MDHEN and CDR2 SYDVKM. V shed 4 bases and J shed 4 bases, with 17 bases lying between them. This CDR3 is CASSSPPLRRYEQYF. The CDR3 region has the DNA TGTGCCAGCAGTTCCCCCCCCTTGAGACGGTACGAGCAGTACTTC. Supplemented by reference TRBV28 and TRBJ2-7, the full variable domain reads DVKVTQSSRYLVKRTGEKVFLECVQDMDHENMFWYRQDPGLGLRLIYFSYDVKMKEKGDIPEGYSVSREKKERFSLILESASTNQTSMYLCASSSPPLRRYEQYFGPGTRLTVT.

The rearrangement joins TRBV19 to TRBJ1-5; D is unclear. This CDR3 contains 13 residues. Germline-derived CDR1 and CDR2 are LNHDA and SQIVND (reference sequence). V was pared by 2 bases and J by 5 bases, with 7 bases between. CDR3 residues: CASSIIQYQPQHF. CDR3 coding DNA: TGTGCCAGTAGTATAATCCAGTATCAGCCCCAGCATTTT. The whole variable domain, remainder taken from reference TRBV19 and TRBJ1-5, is DGGITQSPKYLFRKEGQNVTLSCEQNLNHDAMYWYRQDPGQGLRLIYYSQIVNDFQKGDIAEGYSVSREKKESFPLTVTSAQKNPTAFYLCASSIIQYQPQHFGDGTRLSIL.

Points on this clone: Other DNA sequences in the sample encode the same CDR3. CDR3 coding DNA: TGTGCCAGCAGCCCAGGACTAGCGGGGTACAATGAGCAGTTCTTC. Protein sequence: CASSPGLAGYNEQFF. The chain uses TRBV7-9 and TRBJ2-1, with TRBD2 matching over 12 bases. V was pared by 5 bases and J by 4 bases, with 3 bases of the junction left unmatched. Germline-derived CDR1 and CDR2 are SEHNR and FQNEAQ (reference sequence). There are 15 residues in the CDR3.

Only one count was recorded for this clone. For the CDR3, the DNA is TGCGCCAGCAGCCCAGACGCGGCGTCTGGAAACACCATATATTTT. Amino acid sequence: CASSPDAASGNTIYF. This chain connects TRBV4-1 to TRBJ1-3, with D uncertain. Germline CDR1 and CDR2: MGHRA and YSYEKL. The CDR3 sequence is 15 residues long. V was shortened by 4 bases and J by 1 base, with 11 bases between the two germline ends.

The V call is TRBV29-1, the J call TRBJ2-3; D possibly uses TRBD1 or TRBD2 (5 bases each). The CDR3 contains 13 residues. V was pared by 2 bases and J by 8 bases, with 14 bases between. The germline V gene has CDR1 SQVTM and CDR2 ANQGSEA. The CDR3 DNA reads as TGCAGCGTTGAATGGGACCCGCGCGGTACGCAGTATTTT. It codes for CSVEWDPRGTQYF.

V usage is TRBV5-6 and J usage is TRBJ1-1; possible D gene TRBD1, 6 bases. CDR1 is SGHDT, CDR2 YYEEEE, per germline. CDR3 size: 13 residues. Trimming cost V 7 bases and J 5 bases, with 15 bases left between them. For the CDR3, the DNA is TGTGCCAGCGGAGCCGGGACAATGACTGAAGCTTTCTTT. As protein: CASGAGTMTEAFF. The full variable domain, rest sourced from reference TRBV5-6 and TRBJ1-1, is DAGVTQSPTHLIKTRGQQVTLRCSPKSGHDTVSWYQQALGQGPQFIFQYYEEEERQRGNFPDRFSGHQFPNYSSELNVNALLLGDSALYLCASGAGTMTEAFFGQGTRLTVV.

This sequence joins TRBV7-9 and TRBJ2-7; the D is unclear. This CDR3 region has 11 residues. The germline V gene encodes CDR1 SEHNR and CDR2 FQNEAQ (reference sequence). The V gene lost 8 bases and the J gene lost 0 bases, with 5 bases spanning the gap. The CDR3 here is CASGDSYEQYF. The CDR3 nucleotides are TGTGCCAGCGGGGACTCCTACGAGCAGTACTTC.

The CDR3 sequence: CASSPPRGAYEQYF. CDR3 sequence (DNA): TGTGCCAGCAGCCCCCCCCGGGGGGCCTACGAGCAGTACTTC. The chain carries TRBV11-2 and TRBJ2-7, with 7 bases that match TRBD2. This CDR3 contains 14 residues. In germline, CDR1 is SGHAT, CDR2 FQNNGV. Trimming removed 5 bases from V and 2 bases from J; junction bases left unmatched: 6.

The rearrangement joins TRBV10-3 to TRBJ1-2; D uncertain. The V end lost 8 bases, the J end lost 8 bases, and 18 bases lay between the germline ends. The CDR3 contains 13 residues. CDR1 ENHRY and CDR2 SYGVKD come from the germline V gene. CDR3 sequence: CAIPSNLPGGYTF. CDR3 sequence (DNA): TGTGCCATCCCCAGCAACCTGCCGGGGGGCTACACCTTC.

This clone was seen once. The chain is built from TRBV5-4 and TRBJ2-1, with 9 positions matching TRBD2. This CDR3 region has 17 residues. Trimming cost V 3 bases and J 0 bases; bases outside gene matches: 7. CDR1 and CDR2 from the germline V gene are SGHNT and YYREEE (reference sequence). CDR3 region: CASSSLLAGSSYNEQFF. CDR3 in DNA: TGTGCCAGCAGCTCTTTACTAGCGGGTAGCTCCTACAATGAGCAGTTCTTC.

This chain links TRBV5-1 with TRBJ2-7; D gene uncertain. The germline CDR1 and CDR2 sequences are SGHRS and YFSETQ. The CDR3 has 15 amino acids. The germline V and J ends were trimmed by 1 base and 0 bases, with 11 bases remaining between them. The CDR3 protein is CASSLWLPDSYEQYF. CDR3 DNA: TGCGCCAGCAGCTTGTGGCTCCCGGACTCCTACGAGCAGTACTTC.

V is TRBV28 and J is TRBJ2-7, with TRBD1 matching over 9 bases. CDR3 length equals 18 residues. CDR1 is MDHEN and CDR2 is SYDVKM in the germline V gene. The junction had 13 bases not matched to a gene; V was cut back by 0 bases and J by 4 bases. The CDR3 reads CASSLWIREGQGEYEQYF. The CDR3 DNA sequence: TGTGCCAGCAGTTTATGGATCCGAGAGGGACAGGGCGAGTACGAGCAGTACTTC.

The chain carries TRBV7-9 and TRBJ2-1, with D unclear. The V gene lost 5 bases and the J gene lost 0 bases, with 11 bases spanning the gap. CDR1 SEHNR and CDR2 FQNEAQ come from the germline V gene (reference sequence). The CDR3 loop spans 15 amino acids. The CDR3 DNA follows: TGTGCCAGCAGCCCTCCGGGCTACTCCTACAATGAGCAGTTCTTC. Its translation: CASSPPGYSYNEQFF.

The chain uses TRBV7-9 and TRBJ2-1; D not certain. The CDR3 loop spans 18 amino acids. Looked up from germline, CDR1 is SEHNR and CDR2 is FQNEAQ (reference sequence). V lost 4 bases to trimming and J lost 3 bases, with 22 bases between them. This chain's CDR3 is CASSYDSRDLTYYNEQFF. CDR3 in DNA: TGTGCCAGCAGCTATGATAGTCGCGACTTAACTTACTACAATGAGCAGTTCTTC.

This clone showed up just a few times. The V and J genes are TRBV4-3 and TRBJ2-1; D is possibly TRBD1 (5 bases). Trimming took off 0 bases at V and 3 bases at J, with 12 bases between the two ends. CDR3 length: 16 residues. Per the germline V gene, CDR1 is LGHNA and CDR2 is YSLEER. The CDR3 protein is CASSQDQGLGYNEQFF. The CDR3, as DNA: TGCGCCAGCAGCCAAGACCAGGGTCTCGGCTACAATGAGCAGTTCTTC.

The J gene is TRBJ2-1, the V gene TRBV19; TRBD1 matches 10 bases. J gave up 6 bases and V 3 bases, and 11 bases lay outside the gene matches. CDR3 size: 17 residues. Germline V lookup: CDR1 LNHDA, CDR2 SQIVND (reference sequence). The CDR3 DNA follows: TGTGCCAGTAGTATCGCCAGCCGGGACAGGGGTGGCAATGAGCAGTTCTTC. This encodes CASSIASRDRGGNEQFF.

The CDR3 spells CASSSYTGDKLFF. The CDR3 DNA reads TGTGCCAGCAGTTCATACACAGGGGATAAGCTGTTTTTT. J is TRBJ1-4 and V is TRBV27, with TRBD1 matching over 7 bases. Trimming took 4 bases from V and 14 from J; bases not matched to a gene: 10. This CDR3 contains 13 residues. Germline V gene lookup returns CDR1 MNHEY and CDR2 SMNVEV (reference sequence).

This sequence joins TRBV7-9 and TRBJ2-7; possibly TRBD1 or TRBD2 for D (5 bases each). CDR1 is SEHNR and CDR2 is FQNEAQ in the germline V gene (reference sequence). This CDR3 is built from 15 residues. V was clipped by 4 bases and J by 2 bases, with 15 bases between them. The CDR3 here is CASSSGTELPYEQYF. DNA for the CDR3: TGTGCCAGCAGCTCAGGGACGGAACTCCCCTACGAGCAGTACTTC. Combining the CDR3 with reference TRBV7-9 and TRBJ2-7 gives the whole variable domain DTGVSQNPRHKITKRGQNVTFRCDPISEHNRLYWYRQTLGQGPEFLTYFQNEAQLEKSRLLSDRFSAERPKGSFSTLEIQRTEQGDSAMYLCASSSGTELPYEQYFGPGTRLTVT.

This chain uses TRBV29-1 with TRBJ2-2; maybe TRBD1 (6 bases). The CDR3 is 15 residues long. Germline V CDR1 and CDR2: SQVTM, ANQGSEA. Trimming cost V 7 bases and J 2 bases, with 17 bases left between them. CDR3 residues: CSARAGTLNTGELFF. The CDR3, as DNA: TGCAGCGCCAGAGCCGGGACACTAAACACCGGGGAGCTGTTTTTT.

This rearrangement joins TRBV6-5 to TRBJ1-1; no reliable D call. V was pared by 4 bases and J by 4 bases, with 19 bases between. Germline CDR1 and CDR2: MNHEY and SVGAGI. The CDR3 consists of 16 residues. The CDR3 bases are TGTGCCAGCAGTTCATGGACGGCCAAGGGTGGCACTGAAGCTTTCTTT. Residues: CASSSWTAKGGTEAFF.

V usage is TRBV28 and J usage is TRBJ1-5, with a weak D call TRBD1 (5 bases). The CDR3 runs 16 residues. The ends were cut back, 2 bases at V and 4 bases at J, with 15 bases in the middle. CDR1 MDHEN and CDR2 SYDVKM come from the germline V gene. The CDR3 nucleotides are TGTGCCAGCAGTTTAGTGGGGGTCCAGAGTAATCAGCCCCAGCATTTT. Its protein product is CASSLVGVQSNQPQHF. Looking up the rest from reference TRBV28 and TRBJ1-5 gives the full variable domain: DVKVTQSSRYLVKRTGEKVFLECVQDMDHENMFWYRQDPGLGLRLIYFSYDVKMKEKGDIPEGYSVSREKKERFSLILESASTNQTSMYLCASSLVGVQSNQPQHFGDGTRLSIL.

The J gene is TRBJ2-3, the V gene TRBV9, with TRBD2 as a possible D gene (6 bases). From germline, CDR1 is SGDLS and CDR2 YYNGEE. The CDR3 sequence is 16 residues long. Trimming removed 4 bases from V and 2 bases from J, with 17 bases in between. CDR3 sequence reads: CASSLSLLALTDTQYF. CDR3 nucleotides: TGTGCCAGCAGCCTTTCTTTACTAGCACTCACAGATACGCAGTATTTT. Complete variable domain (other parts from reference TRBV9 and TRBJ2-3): DSGVTQTPKHLITATGQRVTLRCSPRSGDLSVYWYQQSLDQGLQFLIQYYNGEERAKGNILERFSAQQFPDLHSELNLSSLELGDSALYFCASSLSLLALTDTQYFGPGTRLTVL.